This TCR beta chain originates from a study of blood T cell repertoires in COVID-19. About the research overall: Samples taken during acute and convalescent COVID-19 were collected in the United States, Italy and Spain.

Germline-derived CDR1 and CDR2 are GTSNPN and SVGIG (reference sequence). V lost 4 bases to trimming and J lost 0 bases, with 6 bases between them. This CDR3 spans 12 amino acids. One Seattle source followed patients from active infection through their disease course. As handled by the study authors: Quantification of nucleated cells was approximated via reference gene primer amplification. Clones were sequenced by immunoSEQ multiplex PCR, and TCRdb holds only the in-frame ones, with some missing. The V and J calls and the clone size are those of that table, but D and trimming were determined from the DNA. The sample has approximately 70,000 clones; roughly nine tenths are singletons.

This chain connects TRBV30 to TRBJ1-1, with D possibly matching TRBD1 (5 bases). Material: peripheral blood. This receptor was identified in a man between 35 and 55 years old with COVID-19, enrolled during active disease. The CDR3 coding sequence is TGTGCCTGGACAGGGATGAACACTGAAGCTTTCTTT. Translation gives CAWTGMNTEAFF.